This T cell receptor beta chain was identified in a study of cytomegalovirus exposure and HLA in healthy donors. The CDR3 has 15 amino acids. V lost 0 bases and J lost 3; bases outside the gene matches: 5. The germline gives CDR1 MNHEY, CDR2 SMNVEV (reference sequence). PCR involved 60 Vbeta and 13 Jbeta primers. The table came from immunoSEQ multiplex PCR; TCRdb's copy has only in-frame clones and leaves some out. The data hold under 200,000 clones, with about nine tenths observed a single time. The receptor comes from a boy younger than 10 in good health and CMV-seronegative. V gene TRBV27 combines with J gene TRBJ2-7, with 7 nucleotides matching TRBD2. The sequenced sample was PBMCs. The CDR3 nucleotides are TGTGCCAGCAGTTTATCAACGGCGGGAGTCTACGAGCAGTACTTC. Translated, it gives CASSLSTAGVYEQYF.